This TCR beta chain was documented in a study of vaccination and CD4 T cells after COVID-19. As for the study in general: Overlapping SARS-CoV-2, HCoV-NL63, HCoV-OC43 and HCoV-229E spike peptides stimulated the cells.

Treatment in this sample: roughly 10-day PBMC culture with coronavirus spike peptide pools or control peptides (ViraFEST assay). A note on this clonotype: Its antigen is currently unknown.

Germline V gene sequence: CDR1 MNHNS, CDR2 SASEGT. Deletions cut 4 bases from V and 2 bases from J, with 8 bases between. The CDR3 extends over 13 amino acids. The Oncomine TCR Beta short-read assay was applied to DNA of cultured CD4+ T cells. The template was genomic DNA from cultured CD4+ T cells. Via MiXCR, TCRdb re-called the PCR reads, giving one row per CDR3 protein. The sample shows more than 12,000 distinct CDR3 sequences, around 49% of them seen only once. General observations from the study: Spike mono-reactive clones accounted for 304 of the 307 vaccine-specific clones found in convalescent patients.

What was sequenced was CD4+ T cells from blood, cultured in vitro. This clonotype originated in a human donor who had recovered from COVID-19. The gene calls are TRBV6-1 and TRBJ1-1; no clear D gene. Here the CDR3 DNA reads TGTGCCAGCAGTGTGAGGACTAACACTGAAGCTTTCTTT. This codes for CASSVRTNTEAFF.